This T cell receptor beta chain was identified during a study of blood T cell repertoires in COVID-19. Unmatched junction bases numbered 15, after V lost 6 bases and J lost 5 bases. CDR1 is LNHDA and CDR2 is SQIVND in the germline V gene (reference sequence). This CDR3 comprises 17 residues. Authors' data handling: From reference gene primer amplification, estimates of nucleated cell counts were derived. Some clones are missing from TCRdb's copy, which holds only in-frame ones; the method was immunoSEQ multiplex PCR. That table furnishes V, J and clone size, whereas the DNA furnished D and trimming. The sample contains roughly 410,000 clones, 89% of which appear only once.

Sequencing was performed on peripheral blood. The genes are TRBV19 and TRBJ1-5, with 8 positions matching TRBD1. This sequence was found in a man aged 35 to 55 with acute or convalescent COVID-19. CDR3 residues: CASSDGTGVTLYQPQHF. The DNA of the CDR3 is TGTGCCAGTAGCGACGGGACAGGTGTTACGCTATATCAGCCCCAGCATTTT.